The entry below gives a single TCR beta chain sequence along with its context. An end of the junction differs from the germline gene, which may be a read error. Study processing details: Amplification of reference gene primers provided the estimated nucleated cell counts. TCRdb's copy holds only in-frame clones and misses some; the assay was immunoSEQ multiplex PCR. V and J calls and clone size are given by that table; D and trimming were obtained from the DNA. The sample consists of some 530,000 clones, approximately 85% of them appearing once. The CDR3 runs to 16 residues. Germline values: CDR1 SGHAT, CDR2 FQNNGV. The data derive from a study of blood T cell repertoires in COVID-19. Study context: In each case, the material was cDNA or gDNA derived from T cells, B-cell-depleted T cells, or PBMCs.

The TCR sequence derives from a human donor in a cohort sampled during active COVID-19. The chain has TRBV11-2 and TRBJ2-7; a weak D match, TRBD1 (5 bases). Source material: peripheral blood. CDR3 nucleotide sequence: TGTGCCAGCAGCTTATGGGCAGGGTCTACCTCCAACGAGCAGTACTTC. Translated, it gives CASSLWAGSTSNEQYF.